This entry describes one TCR beta chain. Antigen specificity is unknown. The protocol was immunoSEQ multiplex PCR, while the TCRdb copy is restricted to in-frame clones and leaves out a portion. Of tens of thousands of clones listed, around three quarters are singletons. The entry originates in a study of T cells in localized non-small cell lung cancer. Broader study findings: Tumor samples were not multi-region, leaving intratumor heterogeneity unexcluded. Longer overall survival was associated with a higher density of T cells in the blood. Appearance in adjacent lung was seen for a median approximately 59 of the top 100 tumor clones. T cell clonality was highest in uninvolved adjacent lung, above tumor.

CDR3 length equals 16 residues. The ends lost 5 bases at V and 1 base at J; junction bases unmatched: 8. Germline V gives CDR1 SGHRS, CDR2 YFSETQ. The V and J genes are TRBV5-1 and TRBJ1-3; 8 bases map to TRBD1. The material was PBMCs, obtained before any cancer treatment. This clonotype originated in a man aged 40 to 70 with stage II squamous cell lung carcinoma. The CDR3 sequence: CASSLFGQGSGNTIYF. The CDR3 DNA sequence: TGCGCCAGCAGTCTTTTTGGACAGGGTTCTGGAAACACCATATATTTT.